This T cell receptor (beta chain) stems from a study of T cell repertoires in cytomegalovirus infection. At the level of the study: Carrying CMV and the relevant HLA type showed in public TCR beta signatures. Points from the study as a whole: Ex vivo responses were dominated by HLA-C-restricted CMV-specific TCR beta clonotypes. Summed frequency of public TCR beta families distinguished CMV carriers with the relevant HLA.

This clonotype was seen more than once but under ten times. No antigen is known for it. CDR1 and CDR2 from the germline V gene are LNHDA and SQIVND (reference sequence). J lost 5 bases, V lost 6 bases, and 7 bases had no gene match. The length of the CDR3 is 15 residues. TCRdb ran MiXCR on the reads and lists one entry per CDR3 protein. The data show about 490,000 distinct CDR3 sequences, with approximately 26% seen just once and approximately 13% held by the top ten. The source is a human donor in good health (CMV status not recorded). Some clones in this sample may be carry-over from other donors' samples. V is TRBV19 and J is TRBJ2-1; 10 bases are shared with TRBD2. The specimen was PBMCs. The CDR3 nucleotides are TGTGCCAGTAGGCCGACTAGCGGGTATCACAATGAGCAGTTCTTC. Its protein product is CASRPTSGYHNEQFF.